The 18 T cell receptor beta chains given below trace back to one sample, sequenced in a study of patients with pleural tuberculosis. A single record per CDR3 protein comes from TCRdb applying MiXCR to the reads. This table holds around 50,000 distinct CDR3 sequences, less than 8% found once. These receptors were taken from a human donor with pleural tuberculosis.

This clonotype was seen many times. This sequence joins TRBV20-1 and TRBJ2-1; D ambiguous. CDR1 DFQATT and CDR2 SNEGSKA come from the germline V gene (reference sequence). Trimming removed 2 bases at V and 1 base at J, with 15 bases between. This CDR3 is built from 16 residues. The CDR3 DNA sequence: TGCAGTGCTAGACCTTCCCTCCGAAGATCCTACAATGAGCAGTTCTTC. Residues: CSARPSLRRSYNEQFF.

The genes are TRBV29-1 and TRBJ2-2; TRBD1 might be the D (6 bases). Trimming removed 4 bases from V and 6 bases from J, with 12 bases in between. Germline CDR1 reads SQVTM; CDR2 reads ANQGSEA. The CDR3 consists of 13 residues. As DNA, the CDR3 is TGCAGCGTTGGTGGGGGCAGTGCCGGGGAGCTGTTTTTT. As protein: CSVGGGSAGELFF.

On this clonotype: With a much larger clone just one base away, this may be a read error. The chain uses TRBV12-3 or TRBV12-4 and TRBJ2-5; D ambiguous. The CDR3 length is 11 residues. V shed 2 bases and J shed 4 bases, with 2 bases lying between them. The CDR3 bases are TGTGCCAGCAGTTTACTAGAGACCCAGTACTTC. Residues: CASSLLETQYF.

This clonotype was seen repeatedly, ten times or more. V usage is TRBV7-8 and J usage is TRBJ1-1; possible D gene TRBD1, 6 bases. The CDR3 runs 14 residues. Trimming took 4 bases from V and 0 from J, leaving 9 bases between them. CDR1 is SGHVS, CDR2 FQNEAQ, per germline. CDR3 bases: TGTGCCAGCAGCTCTGGGACATTGAACACTGAAGCTTTCTTT. Its translation: CASSSGTLNTEAFF.

This clonotype was counted many times. The J gene is TRBJ1-5, the V gene TRBV3-1; D uncertain. The V end was cut by 2 bases, the J end by 5 bases, with 7 bases between. CDR1 and CDR2 from the germline V gene are LGHDT and YNNKEL (reference sequence). The CDR3 contains 13 residues. CDR3 in amino acids: CASSQTRDQPQHF. CDR3 DNA: TGTGCCAGCAGCCAAACAAGGGATCAGCCCCAGCATTTT.

This clonotype was seen ten or more times. The chain couples TRBV11-2 to TRBJ2-3, with TRBD2 as a possible D gene (5 bases). The V and J ends lost 5 bases and 5 bases respectively, with 11 bases between them. Germline assignment: CDR1 SGHAT and CDR2 FQNNGV. This CDR3 is 13 amino acids long. CDR3 loop: CASSPGLVDTQYF. CDR3 in DNA: TGTGCCAGCAGCCCGGGATTAGTAGATACGCAGTATTTT.

This clonotype was observed at least ten times. As DNA, the CDR3 is TGTGCCAGCAGCTTAGAAGGGCGCACAGATACGCAGTATTTT. It translates to CASSLEGRTDTQYF. V usage is TRBV11-2 and J usage is TRBJ2-3; D not resolved. Germline-derived CDR1 and CDR2 are SGHAT and FQNNGV. The CDR3 totals 14 residues. Trimming removed 0 bases at V and 1 base at J, with 5 bases between.

This clonotype has ten or more counts. This rearrangement joins TRBV24-1 to TRBJ2-1, with D possibly matching TRBD1 (6 bases). Germline V gene data show CDR1 as KGHDR and CDR2 as SFDVKD. This CDR3 region has 13 residues. The V end was cut by 4 bases, the J end by 4 bases, with 7 bases between. The CDR3 coding sequence is TGTGCCACCAGTGAGACAGGTTACAATGAGCAGTTCTTC. Protein product: CATSETGYNEQFF.

This clonotype occurred many times. The chain uses TRBV12-3 or TRBV12-4 and TRBJ2-1; D may be TRBD1 (6 bases). This CDR3 has 16 amino acids. V gave up 4 bases and J gave up 8 bases, with 21 bases separating them. The DNA of the CDR3 is TGTGCCAGCAGTTCCCCTTTCGGGCAGGGGCGGTATGAGCAGTTCTTC. It specifies CASSSPFGQGRYEQFF.

This clonotype was counted ten times or more. This chain joins TRBV7-6 and TRBJ2-3; maybe TRBD2 (5 bases). Germline assignment: CDR1 SGHVS and CDR2 FNYEAQ. The CDR3 consists of 14 residues. Trimming removed 2 bases at V and 1 base at J, with 7 bases between. The CDR3 here is CASSLSAGTDTQYF. The CDR3 region has the DNA TGTGCCAGCAGCTTATCAGCGGGCACAGATACGCAGTATTTT.

The rearrangement joins TRBV15 to TRBJ2-5; 8 nucleotides line up with TRBD2. Germline lookup yields CDR1 LNHNV and CDR2 YYDKDF (reference sequence). V gave up 0 bases and J gave up 2 bases; unmatched junction bases: 8. The CDR3 loop spans 17 amino acids. CDR3 amino acids: CATSRDAGGVHQETQYF. The CDR3 coding sequence is TGTGCCACCAGCAGAGATGCGGGGGGAGTCCATCAAGAGACCCAGTACTTC.

The chain recombines TRBV20-1 with TRBJ2-1, with a possible D match to TRBD1 (5 bases). Germline V gene data show CDR1 as DFQATT and CDR2 as SNEGSKA (reference sequence). The V end was cut by 6 bases, the J end by 8 bases, with 14 bases between. The CDR3 contains 12 residues. CDR3 amino acids: CSAGEGSYEQFF. CDR3 nucleotide sequence: TGCAGTGCAGGGGAAGGCTCCTATGAGCAGTTCTTC.

This clonotype was counted many times. This chain connects TRBV11-2 to TRBJ2-5; D is unresolved. V lost 4 bases and J lost 6, with 9 bases in between. The CDR3 runs to 12 residues. CDR1 SGHAT and CDR2 FQNNGV come from the germline V gene. The CDR3 bases are TGTGCCAGCAGCTCCCAGAGGCAGACCCAGTACTTC. It codes for CASSSQRQTQYF.

This clonotype has a handful of counts. The chain is built from TRBV11-2 and TRBJ1-3; D might be TRBD1 (5 bases). V was trimmed by 3 bases and J by 0 bases, leaving 9 bases between them. CDR1 is SGHAT and CDR2 is FQNNGV in the germline V gene. The CDR3 consists of 15 residues. CDR3 sequence reads: CASSLGVNSGNTIYF. The CDR3 DNA sequence: TGTGCCAGCAGCTTGGGGGTGAACTCTGGAAACACCATATATTTT.

This clonotype was detected only a few times. CDR3 DNA sequence: TGCGCCAGCAGCTTGGCCCCCACGGGGGGGGCAGGTACTGAAGCTTTCTTT. Translation gives CASSLAPTGGAGTEAFF. This sequence joins TRBV5-1 and TRBJ1-1; a possible D gene is TRBD1 (6 bases). From germline, CDR1 is SGHRS and CDR2 YFSETQ. This CDR3 is 17 amino acids long. Trimming took off 0 bases at V and 5 bases at J, with 20 bases between the two ends.

This clonotype has at least ten counts. The CDR3 reads CASSPAPPFDTQYF. In DNA, the CDR3 is TGTGCCAGCAGCCCAGCGCCTCCCTTCGATACGCAGTATTTT. V gene TRBV14 combines with J gene TRBJ2-3; no definite D call. Germline values: CDR1 SGHDN, CDR2 FVKESK. Trimming stripped 4 bases from V and 6 bases from J, with 14 bases between. CDR3 size: 14 residues.

A remark on this clonotype: This clone may be a read error of a much larger clone one base away. The chain combines TRBV19 with TRBJ2-1; D unresolved. The CDR3 contains 13 residues. Per the germline V gene, CDR1 is LNHDA and CDR2 is SQIVND (reference sequence). CDR3 nucleotide sequence: TGTGCCAGTAGTATACCGGGTTACAATCAGCAGTTCTTC. Amino acid sequence: CASSIPGYNQQFF. The full variable domain, with the rest looked up from reference TRBV19 and TRBJ2-1, is DGGITQSPKYLFRKEGQNVTLSCEQNLNHDAMYWYRQDPGQGLRLIYYSQIVNDFQKGDIAEGYSVSREKKESFPLTVTSAQKNPTAFYLCASSIPGYNQQFFGPGTRLTVL.

Many counts were recorded for this clonotype. The J gene is TRBJ1-2, the V gene TRBV6-1, with 7 bases matching TRBD1. The germline V gene encodes CDR1 MNHNS and CDR2 SASEGT. CDR3 length: 14 amino acids. After removal of 8 bases from V and 1 base from J, the junction contained 7 bases not matched to a gene. The CDR3 DNA reads TGTGCCAGCTTGAAGGGACAGAATAACTATGGCTACACCTTC. Its translation: CASLKGQNNYGYTF.